This T cell receptor (beta chain) stems from a study of cytomegalovirus exposure and HLA in healthy donors. The data were produced by immunoSEQ multiplex PCR, yet TCRdb's version contains in-frame clones alone and is incomplete. Of tens of thousands of clones listed, 93% are singletons. In regard to this clone: Its antigen remains unknown.

Germline CDR1 MDHEN, CDR2 SYDVKM. The CDR3 is made up of 17 amino acids. Trimming stripped 1 base from V and 5 bases from J, with 20 bases between. The study, taken as a whole, reports: The investigators catalogued 150 to 200 TCR beta chains as cytomegalovirus-associated.

The chain recombines TRBV28 with TRBJ1-1; the D gene is possibly TRBD1 (6 bases). The sequenced material came from PBMCs. This clonotype originated in a woman aged 25 to 39 in good health and CMV-seronegative. The CDR3 loop is CASSLYLGARVGTEAFF. The CDR3, as DNA: TGTGCCAGCAGTTTATATCTGGGGGCGCGTGTGGGTACTGAAGCTTTCTTT. The variable domain in full, with the rest retrieved from reference TRBV28 and TRBJ1-1, is DVKVTQSSRYLVKRTGEKVFLECVQDMDHENMFWYRQDPGLGLRLIYFSYDVKMKEKGDIPEGYSVSREKKERFSLILESASTNQTSMYLCASSLYLGARVGTEAFFGQGTRLTVV.